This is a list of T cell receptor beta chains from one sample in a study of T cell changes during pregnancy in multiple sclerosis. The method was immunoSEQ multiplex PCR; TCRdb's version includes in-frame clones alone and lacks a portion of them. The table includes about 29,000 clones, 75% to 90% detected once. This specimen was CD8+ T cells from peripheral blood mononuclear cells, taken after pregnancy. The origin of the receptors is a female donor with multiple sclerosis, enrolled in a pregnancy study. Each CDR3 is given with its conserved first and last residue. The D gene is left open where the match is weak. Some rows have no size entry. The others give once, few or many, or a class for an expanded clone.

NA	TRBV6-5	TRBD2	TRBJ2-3	TGTGCCAGCAGTCGGTCTAGCGGGCGGGGAGATACGCAGTATTTT	CASSRSSGRGDTQYF
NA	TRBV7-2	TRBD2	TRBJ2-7	TGTGCCAGCAGCACCACTAGCGGGACCTACGAGCAGTACTTC	CASSTTSGTYEQYF
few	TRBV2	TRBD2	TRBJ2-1	TGTGCCAGCAGTGATCTTGGACTAGCAAGGGAGCAGTTCTTC	CASSDLGLAREQFF
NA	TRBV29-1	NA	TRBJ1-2	TGCAGCGTTGAAGATTCAGGGTCCGACTACACCTTC	CSVEDSGSDYTF
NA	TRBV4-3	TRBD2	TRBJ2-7	TGCGCCAGCAGCCAGGAGACTAGCGGGACATCCTACGAGCAGTACTTC	CASSQETSGTSYEQYF
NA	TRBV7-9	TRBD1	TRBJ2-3	TGTGCCAGCAGGGACAGGGGACGGAGCCCGGCTAGCACAGATACGCAGTATTTT	CASRDRGRSPASTDTQYF
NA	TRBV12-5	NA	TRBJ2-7	TGTGCTAGTGGCCTTACTTTCTACGAGCAGTACTTC	CASGLTFYEQYF
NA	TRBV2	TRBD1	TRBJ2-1	TGTGCCAGCTGGGGGGACAGGGTCAGGAATGAGCAGTTCTTC	CASWGDRVRNEQFF
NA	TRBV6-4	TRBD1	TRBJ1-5	TGTGCCAGCAGTGACGTCGATGGGACAGGGGACAAACAAGATCAGCCCCAGCATTTT	CASSDVDGTGDKQDQPQHF
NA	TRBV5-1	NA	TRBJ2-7	TGCGCCAGCAGCGAAACACGGGCCTACGAGCAGTACTTC	CASSETRAYEQYF
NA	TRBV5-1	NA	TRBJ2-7	TGCGCCAGCAGCTTGGGCGCGAAAGAGGTATCCTACGAGCAGTACTTC	CASSLGAKEVSYEQYF
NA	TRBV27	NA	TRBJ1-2	TGTGCCAGCAGTTTATCCAGATCTTATGGCTACACCTTC	CASSLSRSYGYTF
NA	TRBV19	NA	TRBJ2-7	TGTGCCAGTAGTCCCACCCCTCAGCGTCTTCCCTACGAGCAGTACTTC	CASSPTPQRLPYEQYF
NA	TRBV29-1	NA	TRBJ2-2	TGCAGCGTTGAAGATTCTTACACCGGGGAGCTGTTTTTT	CSVEDSYTGELFF
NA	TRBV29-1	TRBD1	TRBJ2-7	TGCAGCGTTGAGTCGACAGGGACGTACGAGCAGTACTTC	CSVESTGTYEQYF
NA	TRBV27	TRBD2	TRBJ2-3	TGTGCCAGCAGTTTACGGCGGGAGGCGGGCACAGATACGCAGTATTTT	CASSLRREAGTDTQYF
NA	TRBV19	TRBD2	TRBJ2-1	TGTGCCAGTAGTATTTCTAGCGGGAGTTCCTACAATGAGCAGTTCTTC	CASSISSGSSYNEQFF
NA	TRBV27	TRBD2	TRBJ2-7	TGTGCCAGCAGTCTGGGACTAGCGGCCGAGCAGTACTTC	CASSLGLAAEQYF
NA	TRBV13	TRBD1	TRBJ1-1	TGTGCCAGCAGCCACCTTAGGACAGGAAAGAACACTGAAGCTTTCTTT	CASSHLRTGKNTEAFF
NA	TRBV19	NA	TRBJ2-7	TGTGCCAGTAGTTTCCAGGGGAACAACGAGCAGTACTTC	CASSFQGNNEQYF
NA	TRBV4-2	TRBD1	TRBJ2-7	TGTGCCAGCAGCCCTTATTCCGGACAGGGTACCTACGAGCAGTACTTC	CASSPYSGQGTYEQYF
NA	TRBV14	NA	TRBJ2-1	TGTGCCAGCAGCCAATTAGGAGGAAGAAGCTACAATGAGCAGTTCTTC	CASSQLGGRSYNEQFF
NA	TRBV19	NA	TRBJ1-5	TGTGCCAGTAGTATGGGGGGGTTCAATCAGCCCCAGCATTTT	CASSMGGFNQPQHF
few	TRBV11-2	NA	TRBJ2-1	TGTGCCAGCAGCTTAGACACCAGCTCCTACAATGAGCAGTTCTTC	CASSLDTSSYNEQFF
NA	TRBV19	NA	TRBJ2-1	TGTGCCAGTAGTCGGGACACCTACAATGAGCAGTTCTTC	CASSRDTYNEQFF
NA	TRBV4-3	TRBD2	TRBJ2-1	TGCGCCAGCAGCCAAGGCCTAGCGGAAAACAATGAGCAGTTCTTC	CASSQGLAENNEQFF
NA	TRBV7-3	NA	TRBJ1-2	TGTGCCAGCAGCTTAGGGAAGGGGAGGGTGGGTGGCTACACCTTC	CASSLGKGRVGGYTF
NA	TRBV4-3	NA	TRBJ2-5	TGCGCCAGCAGCCAAGACCGAGGGAAAGGAGAGACCCAGTACTTC	CASSQDRGKGETQYF
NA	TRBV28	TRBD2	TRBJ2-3	TGTGCCAGCAGGCTCGGACTAGCGGCTACAGATACGCAGTATTTT	CASRLGLAATDTQYF
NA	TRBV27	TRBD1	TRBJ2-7	TGTGCCAGCAGTTCTGAACAGGGGGGATGGTACGAGCAGTACTTC	CASSSEQGGWYEQYF
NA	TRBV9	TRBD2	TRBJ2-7	TGTGCCAGCAATCGGGAGGGCTACGAGCAGTACTTC	CASNREGYEQYF
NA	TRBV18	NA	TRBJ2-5	TGTGCCAGCTCACCACCGATCTCAGGGGAACCTCAAGAGACCCAGTACTTC	CASSPPISGEPQETQYF
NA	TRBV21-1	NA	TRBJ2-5	TGTGCCAGCAGCAAAGAGCGGGAGAGCCAAGAGACCCAGTACTTC	CASSKERESQETQYF
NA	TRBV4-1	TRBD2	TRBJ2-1	TGCGCCAGCAGCCCCTGGGAGGGGTCAGGCAATGAGCAGTTCTTC	CASSPWEGSGNEQFF
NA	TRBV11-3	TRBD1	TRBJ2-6	TGTGCCAGCAGCTCGACAGGGGTAAATGGGGCCAACGTCCTGACTTTC	CASSSTGVNGANVLTF
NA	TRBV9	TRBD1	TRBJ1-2	TGTGCCAGCGGGGGACAGGTTCAAAATCGGGGCTACACCTTC	CASGGQVQNRGYTF
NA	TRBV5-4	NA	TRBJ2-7	TGTGCCAGCAGTACATCCCCGGGACTTGGCTACGAGCAGTACTTC	CASSTSPGLGYEQYF
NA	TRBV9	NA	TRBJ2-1	TGTGCCAGCAGCGTCGCGGGGAGAGGGGGCGCCTACAATGAGCAGTTCTTC	CASSVAGRGGAYNEQFF
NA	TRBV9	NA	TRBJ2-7	TGTGCCAGCGGGAGGGGGAGCGACGAGCAGTACTTC	CASGRGSDEQYF
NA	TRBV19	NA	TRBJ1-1	TGTGCCAGTAGTATAGATGAAGGGGACTGGTGGAGAGGAGCTTTCTTT	CASSIDEGDWWRGAFF
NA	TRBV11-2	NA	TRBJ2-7	TGTGCCAGCAGCTCCCCAGTCGAGCAGTACTTC	CASSSPVEQYF
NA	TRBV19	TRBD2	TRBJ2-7	TGTGCCAGTAGGTCGCGGGGGGACTACGAGCAGTACTTC	CASRSRGDYEQYF
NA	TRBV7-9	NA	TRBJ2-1	TGTGCCAGTGCTAGTTACAATGAGCAGTTCTTC	CASASYNEQFF